What follows are 7 T cell receptor beta chains derived from one specimen sequenced in a study of blood T cell repertoires in COVID-19. The table came from immunoSEQ multiplex PCR; TCRdb's copy has only in-frame clones and leaves some out. This sample has 250,000 to 350,000 clones; roughly 83% occur once, and the top ten carry 1.5% to 2%. Sequencing was performed on peripheral blood. The origin of the receptors is a woman aged 50 to 60 with acute or convalescent COVID-19.

The genes are TRBV20-1 and TRBJ2-1; 7 bases align to TRBD2. V shed 3 bases, J shed 7 bases, and the junction held 9 bases outside the gene matches. This CDR3 is 14 amino acids long. The germline CDR1 and CDR2 sequences are DFQATT and SNEGSKA (reference sequence). CDR3 in DNA: TGCAGTGCTAGTCGTCCGGGACTATTGAATGAGCAGTTCTTC. Its translation is CSASRPGLLNEQFF.

This chain uses TRBV19 with TRBJ1-2; 9 bases align to TRBD1. CDR1 is LNHDA, CDR2 SQIVND, per germline (reference sequence). The V gene end was trimmed by 8 bases and the J gene end by 4 bases; junction bases not matched to a gene: 8. CDR3 length: 14 residues. The CDR3 loop reads CASQPGTGSYGYTF. CDR3 nucleotide sequence: TGTGCCAGTCAACCCGGGACAGGGTCCTATGGCTACACCTTC.

The V and J genes are TRBV11-2 and TRBJ1-1; D remains ambiguous. Germline loops: CDR1 SGHAT, CDR2 FQNNGV. The V end lost 6 bases, the J end lost 10 bases, and 12 bases lay between the germline ends. This CDR3 has 11 amino acids. CDR3 region: CASRENEGAFF. The DNA of the CDR3 is TGTGCCAGCAGGGAGAACGAAGGAGCTTTCTTT.

This clone has just a few counts. This chain's CDR3 is CASSFLAGGYEQFF. The CDR3 nucleotides are TGCGCCAGCAGCTTCCTAGCGGGAGGCTATGAGCAGTTCTTC. The chain is built from TRBV5-1 and TRBJ2-1; 11 bases agree with TRBD2. The length of the CDR3 is 14 residues. Trimming took 2 bases from V and 8 from J; bases not matched to a gene: 3. Germline CDR1 SGHRS, CDR2 YFSETQ.

V is TRBV7-2 and J is TRBJ2-7, with D perhaps matching TRBD1 (5 bases). With 1 base removed from V and 3 bases from J, the gap between germline ends came to 13 bases. CDR1 is SGHTA, CDR2 FQGNSA, per germline. This CDR3 has 15 residues. The CDR3 here is CASSLEVGVIYEQYF. For the CDR3, the DNA is TGTGCCAGCAGCTTAGAGGTAGGGGTGATCTACGAGCAGTACTTC.

This clone is a singleton in its sample. V gene TRBV24-1 combines with J gene TRBJ2-5, with D maybe TRBD1 (6 bases). The CDR3 extends over 14 amino acids. The germline V gene encodes CDR1 KGHDR and CDR2 SFDVKD. Trimming pared 10 bases from V and 0 bases from J, leaving 14 bases between. CDR3 DNA sequence: TGTGCCACGGGCTGGGGACAAAACCAAGAGACCCAGTACTTC. Translated: CATGWGQNQETQYF.

This clone was observed a single time. The V and J genes are TRBV30 and TRBJ1-2; 7 nucleotides agree with TRBD1. The germline CDR1 and CDR2 sequences are GTSNPN and SVGIG (reference sequence). This CDR3 comprises 15 residues. Trimming removed 2 bases from V and 7 bases from J; junction bases left unmatched: 13. CDR3 sequence (DNA): TGTGCCTGGAGTCACTCGCGGCAGGGGGTGGGTGGCTACACCTTC. It codes for CAWSHSRQGVGGYTF. The full variable domain, rest sourced from reference TRBV30 and TRBJ1-2, is SQTIHQWPATLVQPVGSPLSLECTVEGTSNPNLYWYRQAAGRGLQLLFYSVGIGQISSEVPQNLSASRPQDRQFILSSKKLLLSDSGFYLCAWSHSRQGVGGYTFGSGTRLTVV.